This T cell receptor (beta chain) was recorded in a study of cytomegalovirus exposure and HLA in healthy donors. The primer mix had 60 Vbeta and 13 Jbeta primers. Assay: immunoSEQ multiplex PCR; the TCRdb copy retains only in-frame clones and omits some. The table shows about 160,000 clones, with roughly 80% occurring only once. The ends were cut back, 5 bases at V and 6 bases at J, with 11 bases in the middle. Germline CDR1 is SGHTA and CDR2 is FQGNSA. The CDR3 totals 12 residues. Findings and limits, study-wide: An assumption of roughly uniform sequencing depth across donors underlay the presence/absence analyses. Later analysis found that TCR beta chains associated with HLA were more clonally expanded than other, equally common chains. A few chains linked to CMV were shown in vitro to be specific for CMV antigens.

Note on this clone: The antigen is undetermined.

Donors sampled were nominally healthy, though unrecorded immune exposures were likely. This clonotype was obtained from a man aged 35-49 years in good health and CMV-seronegative. The chain couples TRBV7-2 to TRBJ2-7, with no clear D. The sample consisted of PBMCs. The CDR3 sequence: CASSPLRSEQYF. As DNA, the CDR3 is TGTGCCAGCAGCCCCCTCCGTAGCGAGCAGTACTTC.